A selection of T cell receptor beta chains follows, all from one sample in a study of neoadjuvant anti-PD-1 for oral cavity cancer. Here immunoSEQ multiplex PCR was the method, and the copy in TCRdb shows in-frame clones only, minus some. The sample shows 15,000 to 20,000 clones, 72% of them seen only once. The sample in question was PBMCs, obtained before nivolumab (anti-PD-1) treatment. All receptors derive from a person between 40 and 85 years old with oral cavity squamous cell carcinoma. CDR3s include the opening cysteine and the closing phenylalanine or tryptophan. The D gene is left open where the match is weak. Clone sizes are given selectively: once, few, many, or a class where the clone is expanded.

j_gene,d_gene,abundance,v_gene,CDR3nt,CDR3aa
TRBJ2-6,.,.,TRBV27,TGTGCCAGCAGATCTATTCAGGGTCCTGGGGCCAACGTCCTGACTTTC,CASRSIQGPGANVLTF
TRBJ2-7,.,.,TRBV6-5,TGTGCCAGCGGCACGGGAATCACCACCTACGAGCAGTACTTC,CASGTGITTYEQYF
TRBJ2-3,.,.,TRBV6-1,TGTGCCAGCAGTGAGGGAACAGATACGCAGTATTTT,CASSEGTDTQYF
TRBJ2-3,.,.,TRBV6-1,TGTGCCAGCAGTGAACGGGGGATCGATACGCAGTATTTT,CASSERGIDTQYF
TRBJ2-3,.,.,TRBV9,TGTGCCAGCAGCGTAGCGGAGGTAGATACGCAGTATTTT,CASSVAEVDTQYF
TRBJ2-7,.,.,TRBV5-1,TGCGCCAGCAGCTTGGATGGGATGGGCTACGAGCAGTACTTC,CASSLDGMGYEQYF
TRBJ2-5,TRBD1,.,TRBV5-5,TGTGCCAGCAGCTTGGGGCAGGGGGCATGGGAGACCCAGTACTTC,CASSLGQGAWETQYF
TRBJ1-1,.,.,TRBV6-5,TGTGCCAGCAGCTTCGGATTAAACACTGAAGCTTTCTTT,CASSFGLNTEAFF
TRBJ1-1,.,.,TRBV29-1,TGCAGCGTTGCAAGGTTACACTCACGGGATGAAGCTTTCTTT,CSVARLHSRDEAFF
TRBJ2-6,.,.,TRBV19,TGTGCCACCCGCGGGGTAGCTGGGGCCAACGTCCTGACTTTC,CATRGVAGANVLTF
TRBJ2-1,TRBD2,.,TRBV7-6,TGTGCCAGCAGCCCCCGACTAGCGGGAAATGAGCAGTTCTTC,CASSPRLAGNEQFF
TRBJ2-5,TRBD2,.,TRBV10-3,TGTGCCACGATGACCGGGACTAGCGGGACGGGGGAGACCCAGTACTTC,CATMTGTSGTGETQYF
TRBJ1-6,.,few,TRBV30,TGTGCCTGGAGTAGACAGGATAATTCACCCCTCCACTTT,CAWSRQDNSPLHF
TRBJ1-2,TRBD1,.,TRBV4-1,TGCGCCAGCAGCCCCCGCGGTCAGGGGGCCGACTATGGCTACACCTTC,CASSPRGQGADYGYTF
TRBJ2-2,.,.,TRBV11-1,TGTGCCAGCAGCTTTGCTTTTCGCGGCACCGGGGAGCTGTTTTTT,CASSFAFRGTGELFF
TRBJ2-3,TRBD2,.,TRBV4-2,TGTGCCAGCAGCAACCTGGGACTAGCGGGCACAGATACGCAGTATTTT,CASSNLGLAGTDTQYF
TRBJ2-5,.,.,TRBV5-1,TGCGCCAGCAGCTTGCGGCAGCAGGAGACCCAGTACTTC,CASSLRQQETQYF
TRBJ1-4,.,.,TRBV7-6,TGTGCCAGCAGCCCGGGACCTAATGAAAAACTGTTTTTT,CASSPGPNEKLFF
TRBJ2-3,TRBD2,.,TRBV6-4,TGTGCCAGCAGTGAGGCTAGCGGAAGAGATACGCAGTATTTT,CASSEASGRDTQYF
TRBJ1-5,.,few,TRBV7-3,TGTGCCAGCAGCTTAGGACGGGATAGCAATCAGCCCCAGCATTTT,CASSLGRDSNQPQHF
TRBJ2-3,TRBD2,.,TRBV2,TGTGCCAGCAGGGGGGGACTAACAACAGATACGCAGTATTTT,CASRGGLTTDTQYF
TRBJ2-2,TRBD1,.,TRBV29-1,TGCAGCCCAGGGACAGGGGACGCCGGGGAGCTGTTTTTT,CSPGTGDAGELFF
TRBJ2-5,.,.,TRBV30,TGTGCCTGGAGTGTACGGGAGACCCAGTACTTC,CAWSVRETQYF
TRBJ2-1,TRBD2,.,TRBV10-3,TGTGCCATCAGCACGACTAGCGGGGACCTCTTGGGCTACAATGAGCAGTTCTTC,CAISTTSGDLLGYNEQFF
TRBJ2-3,.,.,TRBV28,TGTGCCAGCAGTTTGTTGAGGAGCACAGATACGCAGTATTTT,CASSLLRSTDTQYF
TRBJ2-1,.,.,TRBV5-1,TGCGCCAGCAGCCGGGGTACAGTAAACAATGAGCAGTTCTTC,CASSRGTVNNEQFF
TRBJ1-2,.,.,TRBV7-8,TGTGCCAGCAGCTTCGGGGGCTTGGAGGGCTACACCTTC,CASSFGGLEGYTF
TRBJ1-2,.,.,TRBV29-1,TGCAGCGTCGGTACCACGGTTTCTGGCTACACCTTC,CSVGTTVSGYTF
TRBJ1-5,.,.,TRBV6-5,TGTGCCAGCAGTGATCAGGGGAATCAGCCCCAGCATTTT,CASSDQGNQPQHF
TRBJ1-4,.,once,TRBV7-9,TGTGCCAGCAGCTTAGGATTGAGTAATGAAAAACTGTTTTTT,CASSLGLSNEKLFF
TRBJ1-3,.,.,TRBV5-1,TGCGCCAGCAGCTCTCAGGGAGGTATAGGAAACACCATATATTTT,CASSSQGGIGNTIYF
TRBJ1-3,TRBD1,.,TRBV9,TGTGCCAGCAGCTATACAGATACAGGGGCCAGCTCTGGAAACACCATATATTTT,CASSYTDTGASSGNTIYF
TRBJ2-2,.,once,TRBV11-3,TGTGCCAGCAGCTTATTTGGACAGAACACCGGGGAGCTGTTTTTT,CASSLFGQNTGELFF
TRBJ1-1,.,.,TRBV2,TGTGCCGCGGGGAACACTGAAGCTTTCTTT,CAAGNTEAFF
TRBJ1-2,.,.,TRBV7-9,TGTGCCAGCAGCTTAGGGGGGGAGACTAACTATGGCTACACCTTC,CASSLGGETNYGYTF
TRBJ1-2,.,.,TRBV9,TGTGCCAGCAGCGTAGATGGACGGAACTATGGCTACACCTTC,CASSVDGRNYGYTF
TRBJ2-5,TRBD2,once,TRBV5-1,TGCGCCAGCAGCTTGGTTGCGGGAGGAACACAAGAGACCCAGTACTTC,CASSLVAGGTQETQYF
TRBJ1-1,TRBD1,.,TRBV5-4,TGTGCCAGCAGCTTGGAGGACAGGGGGACAACTGAAGCTTTCTTT,CASSLEDRGTTEAFF